This section outlines one T cell receptor beta chain sequence together with its context. The data stem from a study of T cells in tumors after PD-1 blockade. The germline CDR1 and CDR2 sequences are GTSNPN and SVGIG (reference sequence). Trimming took off 0 bases at V and 5 bases at J, with 8 bases between the two ends. CDR3 length: 13 amino acids. The table came from immunoSEQ multiplex PCR; TCRdb's copy has only in-frame clones and leaves some out. Among 50,000 or so clones, 75% to 80% were seen once, and the ten largest hold 16%. Here the sequenced sample was PBMCs, taken before anti-PD-1 treatment. The origin of this receptor is a human donor with basal cell carcinoma. The genes are TRBV30 and TRBJ2-1; the D gene is possibly TRBD2 (6 bases). CDR3 nucleotide sequence: TGTGCCTGGAGTGTTGGAGGGAACAATGAGCAGTTCTTC. Its translation: CAWSVGGNNEQFF.